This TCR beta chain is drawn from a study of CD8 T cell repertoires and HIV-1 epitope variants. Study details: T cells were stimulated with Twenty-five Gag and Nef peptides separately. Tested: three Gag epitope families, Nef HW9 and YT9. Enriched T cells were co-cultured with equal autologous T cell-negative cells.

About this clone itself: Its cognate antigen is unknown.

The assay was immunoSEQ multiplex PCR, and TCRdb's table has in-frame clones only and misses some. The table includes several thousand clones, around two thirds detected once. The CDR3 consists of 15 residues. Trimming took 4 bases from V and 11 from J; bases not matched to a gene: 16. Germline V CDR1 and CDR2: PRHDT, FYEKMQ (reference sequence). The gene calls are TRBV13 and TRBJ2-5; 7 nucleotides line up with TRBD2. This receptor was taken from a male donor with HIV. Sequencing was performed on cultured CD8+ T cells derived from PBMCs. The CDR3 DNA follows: TGTGCCAGCAGCTCGAGGGAAACCGGGGGGAGAGAGCAGTACTTC. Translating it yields CASSSRETGGREQYF.